The source of this T cell receptor beta chain is a study of T cells in Graves' hyperthyroidism and ophthalmopathy. RNA transcripts were the template for amplifying TCR beta CDR3 regions. The HTBI primer set was used in a first-round RT-PCR of the TCR CDR3. Each CDR3 protein gets one entry after TCRdb re-called the multiplex PCR reads with MiXCR. The table lists about 290,000 distinct CDR3 sequences, roughly 15% of them singletons. The study's findings and limits: Ophthalmopathy and stable hyperthyroidism were told apart by a 13 V-J model.

This clonotype has ten or more counts. Its antigen is undetermined. V lost 8 bases, J lost 0 bases, and 14 bases lay in between. CDR1 and CDR2 (germline): MDHEN, SYDVKM. The CDR3 extends over 15 amino acids. This clonotype was obtained from a young man with Graves' hyperthyroidism. This chain joins TRBV28 and TRBJ2-4; a possible D gene is TRBD2 (6 bases). Sample: blood. The CDR3, as DNA: TGTGCCAGCGAGGGCGGGGCGGGAGCCAAAAACATTCAGTACTTC. This gives the protein CASEGGAGAKNIQYF.